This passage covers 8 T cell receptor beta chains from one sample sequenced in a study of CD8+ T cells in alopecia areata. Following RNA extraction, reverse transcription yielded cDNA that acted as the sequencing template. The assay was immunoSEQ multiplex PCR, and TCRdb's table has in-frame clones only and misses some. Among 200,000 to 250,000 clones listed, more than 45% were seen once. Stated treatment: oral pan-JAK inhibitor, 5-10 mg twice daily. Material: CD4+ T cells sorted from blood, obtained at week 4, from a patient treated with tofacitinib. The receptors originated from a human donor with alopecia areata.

CDR3 coding DNA: TGTGCCAGCAGTTTTACCGGGGAGACCCAGTACTTC. It yields the protein CASSFTGETQYF. V usage is TRBV27 and J usage is TRBJ2-5; D ambiguous. The CDR3 has 12 residues. Looked up from germline, CDR1 is MNHEY and CDR2 is SMNVEV (reference sequence). The V gene lost 3 bases and the J gene lost 5 bases, with 7 bases spanning the gap.

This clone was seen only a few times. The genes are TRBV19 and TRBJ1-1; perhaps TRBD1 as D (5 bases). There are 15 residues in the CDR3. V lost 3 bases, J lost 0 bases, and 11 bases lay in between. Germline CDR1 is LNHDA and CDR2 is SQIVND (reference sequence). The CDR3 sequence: CASSIQGSMNTEAFF. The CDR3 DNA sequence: TGTGCCAGTAGTATCCAGGGATCTATGAACACTGAAGCTTTCTTT.

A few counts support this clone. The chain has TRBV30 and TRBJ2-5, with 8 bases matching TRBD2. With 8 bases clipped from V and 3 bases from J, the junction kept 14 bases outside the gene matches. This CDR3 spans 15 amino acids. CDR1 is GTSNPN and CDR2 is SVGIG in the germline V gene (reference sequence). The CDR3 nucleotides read TGTGCCGGGGCTAGTCCGCGGGGGGCCAAAGAGACCCAGTACTTC. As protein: CAGASPRGAKETQYF.

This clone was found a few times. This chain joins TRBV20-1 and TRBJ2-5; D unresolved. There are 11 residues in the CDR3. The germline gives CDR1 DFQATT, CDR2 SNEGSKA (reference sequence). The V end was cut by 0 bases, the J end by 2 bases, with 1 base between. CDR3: CSARDQETQYF. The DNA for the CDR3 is TGCAGTGCTAGAGATCAAGAGACCCAGTACTTC.

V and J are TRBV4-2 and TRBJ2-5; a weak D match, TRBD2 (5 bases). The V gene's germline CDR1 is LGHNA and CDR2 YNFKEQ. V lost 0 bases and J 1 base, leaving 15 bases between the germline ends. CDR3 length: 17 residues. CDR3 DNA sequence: TGTGCCAGCAGCCAAGAACGCCAGCGGAACTTCCAAGAGACCCAGTACTTC. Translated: CASSQERQRNFQETQYF.

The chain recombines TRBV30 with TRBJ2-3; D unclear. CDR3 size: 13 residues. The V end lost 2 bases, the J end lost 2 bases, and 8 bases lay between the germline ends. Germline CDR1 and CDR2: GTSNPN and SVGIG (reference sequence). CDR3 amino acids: CAWSFGPTDTQYF. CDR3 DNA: TGTGCCTGGAGTTTCGGACCCACAGATACGCAGTATTTT.

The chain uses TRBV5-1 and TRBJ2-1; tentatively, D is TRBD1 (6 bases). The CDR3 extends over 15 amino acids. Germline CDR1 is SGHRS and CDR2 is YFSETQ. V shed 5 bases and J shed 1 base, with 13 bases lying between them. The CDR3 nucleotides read TGCGCCAGCAGTAGGACAGAGAATTCCTACAATGAGCAGTTCTTC. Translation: CASSRTENSYNEQFF.

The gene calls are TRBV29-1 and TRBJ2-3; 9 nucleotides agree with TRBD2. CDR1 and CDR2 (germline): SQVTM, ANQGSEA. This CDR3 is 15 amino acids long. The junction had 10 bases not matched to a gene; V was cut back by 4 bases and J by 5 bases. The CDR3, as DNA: TGCAGCGTTGCGACGAGCGGGGGGCGGGGAGATACGCAGTATTTT. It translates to CSVATSGGRGDTQYF.